Following are 9 T cell receptor beta chains from one sample sequenced in a study of tumor-infiltrating lymphocytes in primary liver carcinoma. TCR beta cDNA came from roughly 0.45 ug total RNA, primed with a constant-region primer. Libraries for TCR beta were built through three nested multiplex PCR rounds, which together made up a slightly modified ARM-PCR procedure. TRBV1-TRBV30 forward and Cbeta reverse primers drove the first two roughly 9-cycle rounds. MiXCR, run by TCRdb on the multiplex PCR reads, gives a single entry per CDR3 protein. The table includes tens of thousands of distinct CDR3 sequences, about two thirds detected once. Total RNA and DNA came together from roughly 20-30 mg of bulk tissue without cell sorting. The material sequenced was liver tumor tissue from sampling region 4. Subset of the sample: tumor region T4, right-lateral pole. These receptors were taken from a man aged 40-49 years with primary liver carcinoma and hepatitis B virus infection.

As to this clonotype: The junction departs from the called germline gene at one end, perhaps through a read error. The chain uses TRBV4-1 and TRBJ2-1; maybe TRBD2 (5 bases). Germline V gene data show CDR1 as MGHRA and CDR2 as YSYEKL. This CDR3 contains 15 residues. DNA for the CDR3: TGCGTCAGCAGCCAAGGTCCTAGCTCCTACAATGAGCTGTTCTTC. It codes for CVSSQGPSSYNELFF.

With respect to this clonotype: The junction departs from germline at one end; a sequencing error may be responsible. This sequence joins TRBV11-1 and TRBJ2-3; maybe TRBD1 (6 bases). CDR3 length: 15 amino acids. From germline, CDR1 is SGHAT and CDR2 FQDESV (reference sequence). Written as DNA, the CDR3 is TGTGCCAGCAGCGAGGGTGGGGGTTTGACAGGTACGCAGTATTTT. Translation gives CASSEGGGLTGTQYF.

Note on this clonotype: This may be a read error, as it is one base from a much larger clone. This chain uses TRBV25-1 with TRBJ2-2, with D perhaps matching TRBD2 (5 bases). This CDR3 is 11 amino acids long. Germline V CDR1 and CDR2: MGHDK, SYGVNS. The CDR3 region has the DNA TGTGCCAGCAGGGGCGCCGGGGAGCTGTCTTTT. As protein: CASRGAGELSF.

Details on this clonotype: A much larger clone differs from this one at a single base, so this may be a read error. This chain joins TRBV11-2 and TRBJ2-3; D is uncertain. Germline CDR1 is SGHAT and CDR2 is FQNNGV. This CDR3 comprises 13 residues. As DNA, the CDR3 is TGTGCCAGCAGCTTGATTAGCACAGATATGCAGTATTTT. Protein sequence: CASSLISTDMQYF.

This clonotype was recorded at least ten times. One end of the junction is discordant with germline, which a read error may explain. The chain is built from TRBV11-2 and TRBJ2-1, with TRBD1 matching 7 bases. Germline values: CDR1 SGHAT, CDR2 FQNNGV. The CDR3 length is 11 residues. The CDR3 region has the DNA TGTGCCAGCAGCTTTGACAGGGAGCAGCTCTTC. As protein: CASSFDREQLF.

About this clonotype: A much bigger clone sits one base away, suggesting this may be a read error. This chain connects TRBV6-5 to TRBJ2-7, with TRBD1 matching 7 bases. Unmatched junction bases numbered 11, after V lost 5 bases and J lost 7 bases. The germline CDR1 and CDR2 sequences are MNHEY and SVGAGI. This CDR3 has 14 amino acids. The CDR3 sequence is CASSPSRDSVEQYF. The CDR3 region has the DNA TGTGCCAGCAGTCCATCCCGGGACAGCGTGGAGCAGTACTTC.

To note about this clonotype: The junction shows a germline mismatch at one end, possibly a read error. The chain joins TRBV6-5 to TRBJ2-2; D remains unclear. This CDR3 is built from 16 residues. Germline V gives CDR1 MNHEY, CDR2 SVGAGI. The CDR3 here is CASSYSGVLNIGELFF. The CDR3 nucleotides read TGTGCCAGCAGTTACTCTGGGGTCCTCAACATCGGGGAGCTGTTTTTT.

This clonotype is medium-sized (0.01 to 0.1%). The rearrangement uses TRBV29-1 and TRBJ1-5, with TRBD1 as a possible D gene (6 bases). Germline CDR1 SQVTM, CDR2 ANQGSEA. CDR3 length equals 13 residues. The V end lost 4 bases, the J end lost 3 bases, and 10 bases lay between the germline ends. In DNA form, the CDR3 reads TGCAGCGTTGTCGGACAGATCAATCAGCCCCAGCATTTT. It is translated as CSVVGQINQPQHF.

To note about this clonotype: An end of the junction differs from the germline gene, which may be a read error. This sequence joins TRBV6-2 or TRBV6-3 and TRBJ2-7; D is unresolved. This CDR3 spans 12 amino acids. The germline V gene encodes CDR1 MNHEY and CDR2 SVGEGT. CDR3 bases: TGTGGCAGCAGTTACTCGATCTACGAGCAGTACTTC. Translation gives CGSSYSIYEQYF.